These 14 T cell receptor beta chains were all obtained from the same sample, sequenced in a study of OX40 agonist ivuxolimab in advanced cancers. Repertoires were generated with immunoSEQ multiplex PCR, while TCRdb's copy carries only in-frame clones and drops some. The table has approximately 69,000 clones, approximately 84% seen once. The source material was CD4+ or CD8+ T cells sorted from blood, sampled in a trial of the OX40 agonist ivuxolimab. Receptors originate from an adult with an advanced solid tumor such as melanoma, head and neck, liver or kidney cancer.

This sequence joins TRBV11-2 and TRBJ1-3; D remains unclear. This CDR3 is 14 amino acids long. Per the germline V gene, CDR1 is SGHAT and CDR2 is FQNNGV. With 5 bases removed from V and 4 bases from J, the gap between germline ends came to 12 bases. The CDR3 region has the DNA TGTGCCAGCAGCCCCTCTGTGGGAGGAAACACCATATATTTT. This encodes CASSPSVGGNTIYF. Combining the CDR3 with reference TRBV11-2 and TRBJ1-3 gives the whole variable domain EAGVAQSPRYKIIEKRQSVAFWCNPISGHATLYWYQQILGQGPKLLIQFQNNGVVDDSQLPKDRFSAERLKGVDSTLKIQPAKLEDSAVYLCASSPSVGGNTIYFGEGSWLTVV.

This chain joins TRBV2 and TRBJ2-7; D is unresolved. The germline CDR1 and CDR2 sequences are SNHLY and FYNNEI. V shed 6 bases and J shed 2 bases, with 8 bases lying between them. The CDR3 loop spans 12 amino acids. The CDR3 DNA follows: TGTGCCAGCAGGGACGGGCCCTACGAGCAGTACTTC. It yields the protein CASRDGPYEQYF. The full variable domain, rest sourced from reference TRBV2 and TRBJ2-7, is EPEVTQTPSHQVTQMGQEVILRCVPISNHLYFYWYRQILGQKVEFLVSFYNNEISEKSEIFDDQFSVERPDGSNFTLKIRSTKLEDSAMYFCASRDGPYEQYFGPGTRLTVT.

V usage is TRBV6-5 and J usage is TRBJ1-2; TRBD1 might be the D (5 bases). Deletions cut 0 bases from V and 4 bases from J, with 9 bases between. The CDR3 has 14 amino acids. The germline gives CDR1 MNHEY, CDR2 SVGAGI. CDR3 nucleotides: TGTGCCAGCAGTTACTCGAGGGGCCCCTATGGCTACACCTTC. Translation gives CASSYSRGPYGYTF.

The rearrangement joins TRBV5-1 to TRBJ2-1, with 12 bases aligning to TRBD2. The CDR3 runs 17 residues. The junction had 6 bases not matched to a gene; V was cut back by 1 base and J by 4 bases. Germline CDR1 is SGHRS and CDR2 is YFSETQ. In nucleotides, the CDR3 is TGCGCCAGCAGCTTGCTCGTGACTAGCGGGAGTTACAATGAGCAGTTCTTC. As protein: CASSLLVTSGSYNEQFF.

The chain carries TRBV5-4 and TRBJ2-5; D possibly corresponds to TRBD1 (6 bases). The length of the CDR3 is 14 residues. CDR1 and CDR2 (germline): SGHNT, YYREEE (reference sequence). V was clipped by 4 bases and J by 5 bases, with 15 bases between them. The DNA for the CDR3 is TGTGCCAGCAGCCGGGGACAACCTGGGGAGACCCAGTACTTC. Translated: CASSRGQPGETQYF.

V usage is TRBV4-2 and J usage is TRBJ1-1; unclear D gene. CDR1 and CDR2 from the germline V gene are LGHNA and YNFKEQ. V shed 0 bases and J shed 0 bases, with 5 bases lying between them. The CDR3 loop spans 14 amino acids. The CDR3 sequence is CASSQEGLNTEAFF. The CDR3 DNA reads TGTGCCAGCAGCCAAGAAGGTTTGAACACTGAAGCTTTCTTT.

The chain links TRBV7-8 to TRBJ1-1; D gene unclear. This CDR3 is 13 amino acids long. V gave up 5 bases and J gave up 0 bases, with 7 bases separating them. Germline V lookup: CDR1 SGHVS, CDR2 FQNEAQ. As DNA, the CDR3 is TGTGCCAGCAGCCGAACACTGAACACTGAAGCTTTCTTT. It is translated as CASSRTLNTEAFF.

The V and J genes are TRBV4-1 and TRBJ1-1, with TRBD1 matching over 8 bases. Per the germline V gene, CDR1 is MGHRA and CDR2 is YSYEKL. This CDR3 region has 18 residues. With 5 bases clipped from V and 0 bases from J, the junction kept 14 bases outside the gene matches. The CDR3 sequence: CASSYSRGQEELNTEAFF. CDR3 bases: TGCGCCAGCAGCTATAGCCGGGGACAGGAAGAATTGAACACTGAAGCTTTCTTT.

This chain joins TRBV7-2 and TRBJ2-7; 11 positions match TRBD1. This CDR3 has 15 residues. The germline CDR1 and CDR2 sequences are SGHTA and FQGNSA. V dropped 5 bases and J dropped 5; count of bases not matched to a gene: 8. CDR3 sequence (DNA): TGTGCCAGCAGCATAGGACAGGGGGCCTACCACGAGCAGTACTTC. This encodes CASSIGQGAYHEQYF. Variable domain in full (rest from reference TRBV7-2 and TRBJ2-7): GAGVSQSPSNKVTEKGKDVELRCDPISGHTALYWYRQSLGQGLEFLIYFQGNSAPDKSGLPSDRFSAERTGGSVSTLTIQRTQQEDSAVYLCASSIGQGAYHEQYFGPGTRLTVT.

This clone was detected only once. The V and J genes are TRBV7-9 and TRBJ2-1, with 9 bases matching TRBD2. The CDR3 contains 13 residues. V lost 3 bases to trimming and J lost 9 bases; unmatched junction nucleotides: 3. CDR1 and CDR2 from the germline V gene are SEHNR and FQNEAQ (reference sequence). Here the CDR3 reads CASSFVAGAEQFF. In nucleotides, the CDR3 is TGTGCCAGCAGCTTTGTAGCGGGGGCTGAGCAGTTCTTC.

This clone has only a few counts. The rearrangement uses TRBV11-2 and TRBJ1-2; 9 bases align to TRBD1. The CDR3 totals 14 residues. V shed 1 base and J 8 bases; nucleotides not matched to a gene: 5. Germline CDR1 SGHAT, CDR2 FQNNGV. The CDR3 DNA is TGTGCCAGCAGCTTAGTAACAGGGGGCGAGGGCTACACCTTC. This codes for CASSLVTGGEGYTF. The whole variable domain, remainder taken from reference TRBV11-2 and TRBJ1-2, is EAGVAQSPRYKIIEKRQSVAFWCNPISGHATLYWYQQILGQGPKLLIQFQNNGVVDDSQLPKDRFSAERLKGVDSTLKIQPAKLEDSAVYLCASSLVTGGEGYTFGSGTRLTVV.

The rearrangement joins TRBV10-3 to TRBJ2-5, with 8 bases that match TRBD2. The length of the CDR3 is 15 residues. The ends lost 2 bases at V and 5 bases at J; junction bases unmatched: 7. Germline CDR1 and CDR2: ENHRY and SYGVKD. CDR3 residues: CAISEVSGRAETQYF. In nucleotides, the CDR3 is TGTGCCATCAGTGAGGTCAGCGGGAGAGCGGAGACCCAGTACTTC.

V gene TRBV12-5 combines with J gene TRBJ2-7; weak D call: TRBD2 (7 bases). This CDR3 is built from 13 residues. The germline V and J ends were trimmed by 3 bases and 4 bases, with 10 bases remaining between them. The germline V gene encodes CDR1 LGHNT and CDR2 FRNRAP. This CDR3 reads CASGFRGAYEQYF. CDR3 DNA sequence: TGTGCTAGTGGTTTCCGGGGGGCGTACGAGCAGTACTTC.

The V gene is TRBV10-3, the J gene TRBJ1-4; a weak D match, TRBD1 (6 bases). Trimming took 0 bases from V and 2 from J, leaving 7 bases between them. From germline, CDR1 is ENHRY and CDR2 SYGVKD. The CDR3 totals 15 residues. CDR3 nucleotides: TGTGCCATCAGTGAGTCCGGGGGCACTAATGAAAAACTGTTTTTT. It specifies CAISESGGTNEKLFF.